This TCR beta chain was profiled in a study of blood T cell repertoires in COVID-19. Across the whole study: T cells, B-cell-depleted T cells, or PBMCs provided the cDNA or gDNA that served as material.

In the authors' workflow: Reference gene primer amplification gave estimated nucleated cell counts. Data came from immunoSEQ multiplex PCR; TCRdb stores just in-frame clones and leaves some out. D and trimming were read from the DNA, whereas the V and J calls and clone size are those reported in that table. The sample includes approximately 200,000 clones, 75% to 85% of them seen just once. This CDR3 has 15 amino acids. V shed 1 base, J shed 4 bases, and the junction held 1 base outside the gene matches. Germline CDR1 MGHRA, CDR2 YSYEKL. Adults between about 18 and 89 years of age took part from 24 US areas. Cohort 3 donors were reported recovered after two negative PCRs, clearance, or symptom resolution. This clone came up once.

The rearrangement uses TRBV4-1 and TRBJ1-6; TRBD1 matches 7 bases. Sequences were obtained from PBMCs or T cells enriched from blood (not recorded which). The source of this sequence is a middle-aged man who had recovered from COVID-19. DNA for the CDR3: TGCGCCAGCAGCCAAGCGGGACAGTATAATTCACCCCTCCACTTT. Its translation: CASSQAGQYNSPLHF.